The 23 T cell receptor beta chains below all came from one sample that was sequenced in a study of T cell repertoires in cytomegalovirus infection. MiXCR was run by TCRdb on the reads, yielding one entry per CDR3 protein. The sample contains around 440,000 distinct CDR3 sequences, about 11% of which appear only once. Sequenced sample: PBMCs. These receptors all come from a human donor in good health (CMV status not recorded). Some clones in this sample may be carry-over from other donors' samples.

This clonotype has a handful of counts. The chain recombines TRBV20-1 with TRBJ2-3; TRBD2 aligns across 8 bases. This CDR3 is 14 amino acids long. Germline CDR1 DFQATT, CDR2 SNEGSKA (reference sequence). Unmatched junction bases numbered 6, after V lost 1 base and J lost 6 bases. CDR3 DNA: TGCAGTGCTAGAGGGACTAGCCGCGACGATACGCAGTATTTT. Translated, it gives CSARGTSRDDTQYF.

The gene calls are TRBV14 and TRBJ2-1; 8 bases map to TRBD2. Per the germline V gene, CDR1 is SGHDN and CDR2 is FVKESK. The CDR3 consists of 16 residues. V lost 0 bases and J lost 3; bases outside the gene matches: 4. The chain's CDR3 is CASSQDPGGGYNEQFF. The CDR3 DNA reads as TGTGCCAGCAGCCAAGATCCGGGAGGGGGCTACAATGAGCAGTTCTTC.

This clonotype was counted ten times or more. The V gene is TRBV12-3 or TRBV12-4, the J gene TRBJ1-2, with TRBD1 as a possible D gene (5 bases). The CDR3 length is 12 residues. V shed 1 base and J shed 7 bases, with 7 bases lying between them. The CDR3 region has the DNA TGTGCCAGCAGTTTAGTGGGGGGTGGCTACACCTTC. Translated: CASSLVGGGYTF.

This clonotype was seen many times. The chain uses TRBV7-9 and TRBJ2-7, with D possibly TRBD1 on 6 matching bases. V was trimmed by 7 bases and J by 3 bases, leaving 19 bases between them. CDR1 and CDR2 (germline): SEHNR, FQNEAQ (reference sequence). The CDR3 length is 15 residues. The CDR3 reads CASMPPGQEGYEQYF. Written as DNA, the CDR3 is TGTGCCAGCATGCCGCCGGGACAAGAGGGCTACGAGCAGTACTTC.

A few counts support this clonotype. The chain uses TRBV20-1 and TRBJ2-6; 13 nucleotides line up with TRBD2. V was pared by 0 bases and J by 2 bases, with 4 bases of the junction left unmatched. Germline loops: CDR1 DFQATT, CDR2 SNEGSKA (reference sequence). This CDR3 spans 18 amino acids. The chain's CDR3 is CSARDKGLAGAGANVLTF. Here the CDR3 DNA reads TGCAGTGCTAGAGATAAAGGACTAGCGGGAGCTGGGGCCAACGTCCTGACTTTC.

The genes are TRBV19 and TRBJ1-4; D not certain. V was pared by 5 bases and J by 6 bases, with 10 bases between. In germline, CDR1 is LNHDA, CDR2 SQIVND (reference sequence). This CDR3 contains 13 residues. The CDR3 protein is CASSRLRDEKLFF. The CDR3 coding sequence is TGTGCCAGTAGTCGACTTCGTGATGAAAAACTGTTTTTT.

Many counts were recorded for this clonotype. The gene calls are TRBV7-8 and TRBJ2-6, with TRBD2 as a possible D gene (5 bases). Germline V lookup: CDR1 SGHVS, CDR2 FQNEAQ. Between the trimmed V and J ends, which lost 1 base and 0 bases, there was a span of 13 bases. The CDR3 totals 18 residues. The CDR3 nucleotides read TGTGCCAGCAGCTTAGGCGGGTGGGGAAGCTCTGGGGCCAACGTCCTGACTTTC. Amino acid sequence: CASSLGGWGSSGANVLTF.

This clonotype was seen a handful of times. The gene calls are TRBV19 and TRBJ1-1; D gene ambiguous. The germline gives CDR1 LNHDA, CDR2 SQIVND (reference sequence). The CDR3 consists of 15 residues. The V and J ends lost 5 bases and 1 base respectively, with 14 bases between them. The CDR3 DNA follows: TGTGCCAGTAGTTTTCGTTTTGAAGAGAACACTGAAGCTTTCTTT. Protein product: CASSFRFEENTEAFF. Together with reference TRBV19 and TRBJ1-1, the CDR3 gives the full variable domain: DGGITQSPKYLFRKEGQNVTLSCEQNLNHDAMYWYRQDPGQGLRLIYYSQIVNDFQKGDIAEGYSVSREKKESFPLTVTSAQKNPTAFYLCASSFRFEENTEAFFGQGTRLTVV.

For this clonotype: A much more abundant neighbour one base away suggests this may be a read error. The chain has TRBV5-3 and TRBJ1-1; TRBD1 matches at 9 bases. TRBV5-3 is filed as an ORF, its function uncertain. The length of the CDR3 is 13 residues. The CDR3 coding sequence is TGTGCCAGCAGCTCACAGGGGGCTGCTGAAGCTTTCTTT. It encodes CASSSQGAAEAFF.

The V and J genes are TRBV2 and TRBJ2-1; D perhaps matches TRBD1 (6 bases). Germline V gene data show CDR1 as SNHLY and CDR2 as FYNNEI. V dropped 7 bases and J dropped 0 bases, with 19 bases sitting between them. This CDR3 has 17 residues. The CDR3 protein is CASKGLKTGRSYNEQFF. The CDR3 DNA follows: TGTGCCAGCAAGGGGTTGAAGACAGGACGCTCCTACAATGAGCAGTTCTTC.

In this sample, this clonotype turned up many times. The rearrangement uses TRBV12-3 or TRBV12-4 and TRBJ1-1; no clear D. Trimming pared 4 bases from V and 2 bases from J, leaving 8 bases between. The CDR3 has 13 amino acids. The CDR3 DNA is TGTGCCAGCAGTTATACAGCTAACACTGAAGCTTTCTTT. Its translation is CASSYTANTEAFF.

This clonotype was observed many times. Just one base apart from a much larger clone, this may be a read error. The chain links TRBV4-2 to TRBJ1-5, with unresolved D. The germline V gene encodes CDR1 LGHNA and CDR2 YNFKEQ. Deletions cut 3 bases from V and 0 bases from J, with 3 bases between. The CDR3 runs to 13 residues. The CDR3 nucleotides read TGTGCCAGCAGCCAGCTTAGCAATCAGCCCCAGCATTTT. It codes for CASSQLSNQPQHF.

The rearrangement joins TRBV11-2 to TRBJ2-1; tentative D call: TRBD2 (6 bases). This CDR3 contains 12 residues. The V end lost 8 bases, the J end lost 3 bases, and 8 bases lay between the germline ends. Germline V CDR1 and CDR2: SGHAT, FQNNGV. CDR3 protein: CASGRNYNEQFF. The CDR3 bases are TGTGCCAGCGGGAGGAACTACAATGAGCAGTTCTTC.

This clonotype occurred many times. This chain uses TRBV6-1 with TRBJ2-3; 10 bases agree with TRBD2. The V gene end was trimmed by 8 bases and the J gene end by 5 bases; junction bases not matched to a gene: 10. The length of the CDR3 is 15 residues. Germline CDR1 and CDR2: MNHNS and SASEGT. CDR3 in DNA: TGTGCCAGCGGGATAGTGAGCGGGGGGGGAGATACGCAGTATTTT. Amino acid sequence: CASGIVSGGGDTQYF.

This clonotype has ten or more counts. The chain links TRBV28 to TRBJ1-1, with no clear D. The V gene's germline CDR1 is MDHEN and CDR2 SYDVKM. The germline V and J ends were trimmed by 7 bases and 1 base, with 10 bases remaining between them. CDR3 length equals 13 residues. This CDR3 is CASIPLQNTEAFF. The CDR3, as DNA: TGTGCCAGCATCCCCCTACAGAACACTGAAGCTTTCTTT.

This clonotype came up a few times. This chain links TRBV9 with TRBJ2-7; possible D gene TRBD1, 6 bases. CDR1 and CDR2 from the germline V gene are SGDLS and YYNGEE. The CDR3 is 15 residues long. The V and J ends lost 0 bases and 4 bases respectively, with 14 bases between them. The CDR3 reads CASSVDSQGVYEQYF. In nucleotides, the CDR3 is TGTGCCAGCAGCGTAGATTCACAGGGTGTTTACGAGCAGTACTTC. Supplemented by reference TRBV9 and TRBJ2-7, the full variable domain reads DSGVTQTPKHLITATGQRVTLRCSPRSGDLSVYWYQQSLDQGLQFLIQYYNGEERAKGNILERFSAQQFPDLHSELNLSSLELGDSALYFCASSVDSQGVYEQYFGPGTRLTVT.

The sample holds many counts of this clonotype. V gene TRBV7-9 combines with J gene TRBJ1-2; possibly TRBD1 for D (6 bases). Germline loops: CDR1 SEHNR, CDR2 FQNEAQ (reference sequence). CDR3 length: 16 residues. Trimming removed 2 bases at V and 4 bases at J, with 17 bases between. CDR3 loop: CASSLRTGGSGYGYTF. The CDR3 nucleotides read TGTGCCAGCAGCTTACGGACGGGGGGCTCGGGCTATGGCTACACCTTC. Full variable domain (rest looked up from reference TRBV7-9 and TRBJ1-2): DTGVSQNPRHKITKRGQNVTFRCDPISEHNRLYWYRQTLGQGPEFLTYFQNEAQLEKSRLLSDRFSAERPKGSFSTLEIQRTEQGDSAMYLCASSLRTGGSGYGYTFGSGTRLTVV.

V gene TRBV18 combines with J gene TRBJ2-1; maybe TRBD1 (6 bases). This CDR3 comprises 15 residues. Germline V gene lookup returns CDR1 KGHSH and CDR2 LQKENI. The ends were cut back, 1 base at V and 6 bases at J, with 13 bases in the middle. CDR3: CASSPRDTLINEQFF. Here the CDR3 DNA reads TGTGCCAGCTCACCACGGGACACGCTGATCAATGAGCAGTTCTTC.

Remarks on this clonotype: This may be a read error, as it is one base from a much larger clone. The chain has TRBV14 and TRBJ1-1; D is ambiguous. CDR1 and CDR2 from the germline V gene are SGHDN and FVKESK. The CDR3 has 13 residues. The CDR3 sequence: CASSQDDYTKAFF. The DNA for the CDR3 is TGTGCCAGCAGCCAAGACGATTACACTAAAGCTTTCTTT.

This clonotype has at least ten counts. This chain joins TRBV7-2 and TRBJ2-7; D may be TRBD1 (7 bases). The CDR3 is made up of 15 amino acids. Trimming removed 2 bases at V and 1 base at J, with 12 bases between. Germline assignment: CDR1 SGHTA and CDR2 FQGNSA. The CDR3 loop is CASSLTGDRSYEQYF. In DNA, the CDR3 is TGTGCCAGCAGCTTAACGGGGGACAGATCCTACGAGCAGTACTTC.

The rearrangement links TRBV9 to TRBJ2-1, with D unclear. Germline CDR1 SGDLS, CDR2 YYNGEE. The CDR3 totals 16 residues. The V gene lost 2 bases and the J gene lost 2 bases, with 14 bases spanning the gap. Written as DNA, the CDR3 is TGTGCCAGCAGCGTTGAGGATGTGACTCCCTACAATGAGCAGTTCTTC. Its translation is CASSVEDVTPYNEQFF.

This clonotype occurred a few times. The chain links TRBV3-1 to TRBJ1-1; unclear D gene. Trimming cost V 4 bases and J 0 bases, with 9 bases left between them. Germline V CDR1 and CDR2: LGHDT, YNNKEL (reference sequence). This CDR3 spans 14 amino acids. The DNA of the CDR3 is TGTGCCAGCAGCCTCGCCGATATGAACACTGAAGCTTTCTTT. This encodes CASSLADMNTEAFF.

There are many counts of this clonotype. This chain links TRBV28 with TRBJ2-5; D is possibly TRBD2 (7 bases). Germline-derived CDR1 and CDR2 are MDHEN and SYDVKM. This CDR3 has 14 amino acids. The V end was cut by 10 bases, the J end by 9 bases, with 24 bases between. This chain's CDR3 is CATNPSTGGRPQYF. In DNA form, the CDR3 reads TGTGCCACCAACCCTTCAACCGGGGGGCGCCCCCAGTACTTC.